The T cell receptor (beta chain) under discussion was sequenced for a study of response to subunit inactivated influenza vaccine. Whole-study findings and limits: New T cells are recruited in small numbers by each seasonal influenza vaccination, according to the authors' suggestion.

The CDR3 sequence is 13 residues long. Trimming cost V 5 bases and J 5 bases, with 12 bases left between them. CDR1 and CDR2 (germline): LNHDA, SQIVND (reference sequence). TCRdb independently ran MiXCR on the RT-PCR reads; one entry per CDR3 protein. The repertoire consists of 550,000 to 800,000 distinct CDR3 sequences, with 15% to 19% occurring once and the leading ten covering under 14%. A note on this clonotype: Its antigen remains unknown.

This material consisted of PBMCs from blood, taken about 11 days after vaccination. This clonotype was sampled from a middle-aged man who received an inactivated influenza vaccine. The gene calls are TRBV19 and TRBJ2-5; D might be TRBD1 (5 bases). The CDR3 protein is CASSPRARETQYF. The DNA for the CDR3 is TGTGCCAGTAGTCCCAGGGCGAGGGAGACCCAGTACTTC. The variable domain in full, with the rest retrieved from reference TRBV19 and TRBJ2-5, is DGGITQSPKYLFRKEGQNVTLSCEQNLNHDAMYWYRQDPGQGLRLIYYSQIVNDFQKGDIAEGYSVSREKKESFPLTVTSAQKNPTAFYLCASSPRARETQYFGPGTRLLVL.